This T cell receptor beta chain was documented in a study of T-cell reconstitution after alpha-beta-depleted transplantation in children. TCRbeta library preparation incorporated unique molecular identifiers. TCRdb analysed the PCR reads with MiXCR anew, one entry per CDR3 protein. The table records hundreds of thousands of distinct CDR3 sequences, around 9.5% of them present only once. V shed 6 bases and J 4 bases; nucleotides not matched to a gene: 9. Germline CDR1 and CDR2: MNHEY and SMNVEV (reference sequence). The CDR3 consists of 15 residues. The origin of this receptor is a human donor who donated a stem cell graft to a child with acute lymphoblastic leukemia. The chain is built from TRBV27 and TRBJ1-5; the match to TRBD1 covers 7 bases. The sample was PBMCs from the stem cell graft donor, taken from the stem cell graft. CDR3: CASSDTTGVNQPQHF. CDR3 coding DNA: TGTGCCAGCAGCGATACAACAGGGGTAAATCAGCCCCAGCATTTT.